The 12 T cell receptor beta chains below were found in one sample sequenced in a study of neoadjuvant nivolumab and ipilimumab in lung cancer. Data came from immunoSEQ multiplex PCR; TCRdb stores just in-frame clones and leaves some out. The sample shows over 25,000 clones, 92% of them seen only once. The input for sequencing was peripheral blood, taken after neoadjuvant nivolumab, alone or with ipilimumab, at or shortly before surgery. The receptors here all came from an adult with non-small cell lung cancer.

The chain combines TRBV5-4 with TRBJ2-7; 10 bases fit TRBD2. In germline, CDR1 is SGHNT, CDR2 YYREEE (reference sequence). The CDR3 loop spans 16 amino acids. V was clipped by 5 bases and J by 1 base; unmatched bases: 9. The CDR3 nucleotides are TGTGCCAGCAGTTCTCCTACTAGCGGGACTTCCTACGAGCAGTACTTC. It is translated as CASSSPTSGTSYEQYF.

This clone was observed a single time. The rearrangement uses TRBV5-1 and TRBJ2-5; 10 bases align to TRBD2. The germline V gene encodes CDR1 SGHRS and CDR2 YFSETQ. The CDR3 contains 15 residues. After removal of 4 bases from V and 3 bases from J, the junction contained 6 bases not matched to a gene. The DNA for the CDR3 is TGCGCCAGCAGCGACCGGACTAGCGGCGAAGAGACCCAGTACTTC. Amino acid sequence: CASSDRTSGEETQYF.

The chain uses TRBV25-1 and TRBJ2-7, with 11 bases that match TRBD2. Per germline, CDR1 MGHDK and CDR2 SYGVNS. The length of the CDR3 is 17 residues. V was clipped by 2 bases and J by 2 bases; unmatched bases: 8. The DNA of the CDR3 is TGTGCCAGCAGTGAACGACCCCTAGCGGGAGGTACCTACGAGCAGTACTTC. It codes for CASSERPLAGGTYEQYF.

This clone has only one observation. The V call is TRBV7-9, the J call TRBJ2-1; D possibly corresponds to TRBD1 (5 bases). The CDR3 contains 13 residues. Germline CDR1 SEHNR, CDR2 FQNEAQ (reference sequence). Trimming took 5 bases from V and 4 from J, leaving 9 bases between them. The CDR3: CASSGRQYNEQFF. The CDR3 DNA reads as TGTGCCAGCAGCGGCCGACAGTACAATGAGCAGTTCTTC.

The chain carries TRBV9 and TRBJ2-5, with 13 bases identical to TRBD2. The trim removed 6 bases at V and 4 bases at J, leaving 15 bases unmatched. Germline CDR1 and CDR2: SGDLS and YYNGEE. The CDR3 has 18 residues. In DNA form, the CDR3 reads TGTGCCAGCAACCAGAGGCCTACTAGCGGGAGGGCCCTAGAGACCCAGTACTTC. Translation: CASNQRPTSGRALETQYF. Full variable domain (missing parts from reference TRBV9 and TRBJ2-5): DSGVTQTPKHLITATGQRVTLRCSPRSGDLSVYWYQQSLDQGLQFLIQYYNGEERAKGNILERFSAQQFPDLHSELNLSSLELGDSALYFCASNQRPTSGRALETQYFGPGTRLLVL.

The CDR3: CASSLSGRDRGPRGYEQYF. Here the CDR3 DNA reads TGTGCCAGCAGTTTATCAGGCCGGGACAGGGGTCCCCGGGGTTACGAGCAGTACTTC. J is TRBJ2-7 and V is TRBV27, with 10 bases identical to TRBD1. With V trimmed by 0 bases and J by 4 bases, 15 bases remained unmatched. Germline V gives CDR1 MNHEY, CDR2 SMNVEV (reference sequence). The CDR3 has 19 amino acids.

The CDR3 here is CASSPDSVYGYTF. CDR3 coding DNA: TGCGCCAGCAGCCCGGACAGCGTCTATGGCTACACCTTC. V gene TRBV5-1 combines with J gene TRBJ1-2; D is possibly TRBD1 (6 bases). The CDR3 covers 13 residues. The V gene's germline CDR1 is SGHRS and CDR2 YFSETQ. The V end lost 4 bases, the J end lost 4 bases, and 11 bases lay between the germline ends.

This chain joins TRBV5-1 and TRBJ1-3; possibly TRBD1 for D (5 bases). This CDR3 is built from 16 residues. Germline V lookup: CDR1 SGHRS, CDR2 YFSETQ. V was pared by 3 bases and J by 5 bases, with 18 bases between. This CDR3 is CASSWRPGRHRNTIYF. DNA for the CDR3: TGCGCCAGCAGCTGGAGGCCAGGGCGCCACCGAAACACCATATATTTT.

The CDR3 sequence is CASSAVSSGGEQFF. CDR3 sequence (DNA): TGTGCCAGCAGTGCGGTGTCGAGCGGCGGTGAGCAGTTCTTC. The chain uses TRBV25-1 and TRBJ2-1, with D tentatively TRBD2 (5 bases). The CDR3 is 14 amino acids. CDR1 is MGHDK, CDR2 SYGVNS, per germline. The V end was cut by 4 bases, the J end by 9 bases, with 16 bases between.

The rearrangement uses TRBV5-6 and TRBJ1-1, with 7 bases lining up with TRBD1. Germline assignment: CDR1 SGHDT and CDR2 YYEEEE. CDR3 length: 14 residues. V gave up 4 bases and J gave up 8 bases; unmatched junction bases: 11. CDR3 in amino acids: CASSIDRVIAEAFF. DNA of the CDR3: TGTGCCAGCAGCATAGACAGGGTCATTGCAGAAGCTTTCTTT.

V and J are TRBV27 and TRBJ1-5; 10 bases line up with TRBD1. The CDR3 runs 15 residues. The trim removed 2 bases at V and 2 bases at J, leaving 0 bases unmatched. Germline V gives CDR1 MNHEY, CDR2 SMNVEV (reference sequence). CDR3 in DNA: TGTGCCAGCAGTTTAGGGACAGGGGGCAATCAGCCCCAGCATTTT. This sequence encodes CASSLGTGGNQPQHF.

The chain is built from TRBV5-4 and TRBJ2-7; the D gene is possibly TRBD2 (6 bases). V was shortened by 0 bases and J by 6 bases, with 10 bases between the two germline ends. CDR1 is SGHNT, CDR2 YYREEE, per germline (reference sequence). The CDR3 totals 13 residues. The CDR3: CASSLDQGGEQYF. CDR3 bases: TGTGCCAGCAGCTTGGATCAGGGAGGCGAGCAGTACTTC.